The clone carrying this T cell receptor beta chain was counted at least ten times. Its target is unknown. The data originate from a study of metastatic and nonmetastatic thyroid tumors. Each patient came to thyroid surgery without any prior treatment (of any kind). Overall study results and limits: According to reports, the diversity of TCR beta was significantly higher in malignant thyroid tumors than in benign nodules, and this held in both blood and tumor samples.

Via MiXCR, TCRdb re-called the PCR reads. The sample consists of roughly 30,000 clones, about 15% of them appearing once. In germline, CDR1 is DFQATT, CDR2 SNEGSKA (reference sequence). J lost 9 bases, V lost 0 bases, and 8 bases had no gene match. CDR3 length equals 14 residues. This receptor was identified in a female donor with papillary thyroid cancer or a benign thyroid nodule (not recorded which). Some clones in this sample may be carry-over from other donors' samples. V usage is TRBV20-1 and J usage is TRBJ2-7, with 10 bases that match TRBD1. Material: blood. This chain's CDR3 is CSARDRGTGDVQYF. The DNA for the CDR3 is TGCAGTGCTAGAGATCGGGGGACAGGGGACGTGCAGTACTTC.